These T cell receptor beta chains were read from a single sample in a study of T cell repertoires in cytomegalovirus infection. MiXCR, applied by TCRdb to the reads, yields one record per CDR3 protein. The sample includes some 680,000 distinct CDR3 sequences, 35% of them seen just once. The sequenced material came from PBMCs. Receptors originate from a human donor in good health (CMV status not recorded). Some clones in this sample may be carry-over from other donors' samples. The CDR3 runs from the conserved cysteine through the conserved F or W. Each record gives: clone size, D gene, J gene, V gene, CDR3 protein, CDR3 DNA. D genes are given only for firm matches. Only some rows state a clone size, as once, few, many or a class for expanded clones.

clone_size: .; d_call: TRBD2; j_call: TRBJ2-1; v_call: TRBV19; cdr3_aa: CASSRTSGRGNEQFF; cdr3_nt: TGTGCCAGTAGTAGGACTAGCGGGAGAGGAAATGAGCAGTTCTTC
clone_size: few; d_call: .; j_call: TRBJ2-7; v_call: TRBV5-6; cdr3_aa: CASSLVSQPPSSYEQYF; cdr3_nt: TGTGCCAGCAGCTTGGTATCACAGCCTCCGAGCTCCTACGAGCAGTACTTC
clone_size: few; d_call: TRBD1; j_call: TRBJ2-7; v_call: TRBV15; cdr3_aa: CATSRGTGHSSYEQYF; cdr3_nt: TGTGCCACCAGCAGAGGGACAGGGCATAGCTCCTACGAGCAGTACTTC
clone_size: .; d_call: TRBD1; j_call: TRBJ2-1; v_call: TRBV11-2; cdr3_aa: CASSLPMGQGDNEQFF; cdr3_nt: TGTGCCAGCAGCTTACCCATGGGACAGGGGGACAATGAGCAGTTCTTC
clone_size: .; d_call: TRBD2; j_call: TRBJ2-5; v_call: TRBV20-1; cdr3_aa: CSASPSGGAGETQYF; cdr3_nt: TGCAGTGCTAGTCCTAGCGGGGGGGCAGGAGAGACCCAGTACTTC
clone_size: .; d_call: TRBD1; j_call: TRBJ1-5; v_call: TRBV6-8; cdr3_aa: CASSRQTGMGQPQHF; cdr3_nt: TGTGCCAGCAGTCGCCAGACAGGGATGGGTCAGCCCCAGCATTTT
clone_size: .; d_call: .; j_call: TRBJ2-6; v_call: TRBV7-8; cdr3_aa: CASSLYPGSGANVLTF; cdr3_nt: TGTGCCAGCAGCTTGTATCCAGGGTCTGGGGCCAACGTCCTGACTTTC
clone_size: .; d_call: .; j_call: TRBJ1-5; v_call: TRBV12-3/TRBV12-4; cdr3_aa: CATRLGRQPQHF; cdr3_nt: TGTGCCACCAGGTTGGGTCGTCAGCCCCAGCATTTT
clone_size: .; d_call: .; j_call: TRBJ2-1; v_call: TRBV20-1; cdr3_aa: CSARRPSEGNEQFF; cdr3_nt: TGCAGTGCTAGGAGGCCTAGCGAGGGCAATGAGCAGTTCTTC
clone_size: few; d_call: .; j_call: TRBJ1-2; v_call: TRBV15; cdr3_aa: CATSRAAGVWNYGYTF; cdr3_nt: TGTGCCACCAGCAGAGCGGCGGGGGTTTGGAACTATGGCTACACCTTC
clone_size: .; d_call: TRBD2; j_call: TRBJ2-2; v_call: TRBV12-3/TRBV12-4; cdr3_aa: CASNPEGGLAGVVTGELFF; cdr3_nt: TGTGCCAGCAATCCTGAGGGGGGACTAGCGGGGGTGGTCACCGGGGAGCTGTTTTTT
clone_size: .; d_call: .; j_call: TRBJ1-4; v_call: TRBV7-9; cdr3_aa: CASSSTPSKEKLFF; cdr3_nt: TGTGCCAGCAGCTCTACCCCTTCGAAGGAAAAACTGTTTTTT
clone_size: .; d_call: .; j_call: TRBJ2-5; v_call: TRBV19; cdr3_aa: CASTGSGGTQYF; cdr3_nt: TGTGCCAGTACAGGTTCTGGAGGGACCCAGTACTTC
clone_size: .; d_call: TRBD1; j_call: TRBJ1-5; v_call: TRBV12-3/TRBV12-4; cdr3_aa: CASNRQGADQPQHF; cdr3_nt: TGTGCCAGCAATCGACAGGGGGCCGATCAGCCCCAGCATTTT
clone_size: few; d_call: .; j_call: TRBJ1-6; v_call: TRBV6-5; cdr3_aa: CASSYRGTSPLHF; cdr3_nt: TGTGCCAGCAGTTACCGGGGGACCTCACCCCTCCACTTT
clone_size: few; d_call: .; j_call: TRBJ1-3; v_call: TRBV20-1; cdr3_aa: CSARDGEKEFSGNTIYF; cdr3_nt: TGCAGTGCTAGAGATGGTGAGAAGGAGTTCTCTGGAAACACCATATATTTT
clone_size: .; d_call: .; j_call: TRBJ1-2; v_call: TRBV7-8; cdr3_aa: CASSLAENYGYTF; cdr3_nt: TGTGCCAGCAGCTTAGCGGAGAACTATGGCTACACCTTC
clone_size: few; d_call: .; j_call: TRBJ2-3; v_call: TRBV4-2; cdr3_aa: CASSQLQGADTQYF; cdr3_nt: TGTGCCAGCAGCCAACTCCAGGGTGCAGATACGCAGTATTTT
clone_size: .; d_call: TRBD2; j_call: TRBJ2-1; v_call: TRBV19; cdr3_aa: CASSIVLFGLAGINEQFF; cdr3_nt: TGTGCCAGTAGTATAGTTCTTTTCGGACTAGCGGGGATCAATGAGCAGTTCTTC
clone_size: .; d_call: .; j_call: TRBJ1-3; v_call: TRBV19; cdr3_aa: CASSIDSGNTIYF; cdr3_nt: TGTGCCAGTAGTATAGACTCTGGAAACACCATATATTTT
clone_size: .; d_call: .; j_call: TRBJ1-1; v_call: TRBV5-1; cdr3_aa: CASSLAGPEGGAFF; cdr3_nt: TGCGCCAGCAGCTTGGCGGGACCCGAAGGAGGAGCTTTCTTT
clone_size: .; d_call: .; j_call: TRBJ1-6; v_call: TRBV11-2; cdr3_aa: CASSLDRQSNSPLHF; cdr3_nt: TGTGCCAGCAGCTTAGATCGACAGTCTAATTCACCCCTCCACTTT
clone_size: few; d_call: .; j_call: TRBJ1-6; v_call: TRBV12-3/TRBV12-4; cdr3_aa: CASSFWGDHNSPLHF; cdr3_nt: TGTGCCAGCAGTTTTTGGGGCGACCATAATTCACCCCTCCACTTT
clone_size: few; d_call: TRBD1; j_call: TRBJ1-3; v_call: TRBV12-3/TRBV12-4; cdr3_aa: CASSLAGGLSGNTIYF; cdr3_nt: TGTGCCAGCAGTTTAGCAGGGGGCCTCTCTGGAAACACCATATATTTT
clone_size: .; d_call: .; j_call: TRBJ1-2; v_call: TRBV7-2; cdr3_aa: CASCLQTANYGYNF; cdr3_nt: TGTGCCAGCTGCTTACAGACAGCTAACTATGGCTACAACTTC
clone_size: .; d_call: .; j_call: TRBJ1-1; v_call: TRBV7-9; cdr3_aa: CASSLDPGRGGTEAFF; cdr3_nt: TGTGCCAGCAGCTTAGATCCGGGGAGGGGAGGCACTGAAGCTTTCTTT
clone_size: .; d_call: .; j_call: TRBJ2-1; v_call: TRBV13; cdr3_aa: CASSLGTRREQFF; cdr3_nt: TGTGCCAGCAGCTTGGGTACTAGGCGGGAGCAGTTCTTC
clone_size: few; d_call: .; j_call: TRBJ1-1; v_call: TRBV19; cdr3_aa: CASSIRARSPRGGAFF; cdr3_nt: TGTGCCAGTAGTATTAGGGCGAGGAGCCCCCGAGGTGGAGCTTTCTTT